The 19 T cell receptor beta chains reported below all come from one sample, sequenced in a study of Graves' ophthalmopathy and Graves' hyperthyroidism (dated by TCRdb to the late 2010s). The listed sequencing device is Illumina HiSeq 2000. For repertoire sequencing, the TCR beta CDR3 regions were amplified from RNA transcripts. The first round was an RT-PCR using HTBI primers with the Qiagen OneStep RT-PCR kit, and this first round was followed by a second-round multiplex PCR, then size selection and purification. Using fastp at Q25 and MiXCR, TCRdb reprocessed the public reads and kept productive beta chains. Identical CDR3 protein sequences are pooled into one entry, listed with their most common genes and DNA. The sample profile shows about 740,000 distinct CDR3 sequences; around 40% of them were found once. Together, the top ten hold 40% to 45% of the sample. Sequenced: peripheral blood. Source of these receptors: an adult man with Graves' ophthalmopathy.

The chain has TRBV20-1 and TRBJ2-6; maybe TRBD1 (6 bases). The CDR3 runs 15 residues. Germline CDR1 DFQATT, CDR2 SNEGSKA (reference sequence). The ends were cut back, 5 bases at V and 0 bases at J, with 11 bases in the middle. The CDR3 loop is CSAADRSSGANVLTF. The CDR3 DNA is TGCAGTGCTGCCGACAGGAGCTCTGGGGCCAACGTCCTGACTTTC.

As regards this clonotype: Germline is not matched at one junction end, which may reflect a read error. This sequence joins TRBV2 and TRBJ2-7; 8 positions agree with TRBD2. CDR3 length: 15 residues. Germline CDR1 and CDR2: SNHLY and FYNNEI. The CDR3 spells CASSRTSGTSYEQYF. CDR3 nucleotide sequence: TGCGCCAGCAGCCGAACATCCGGGACTAGCTACGAGCAGTACTTC.

V and J are TRBV11-2 and TRBJ2-2; D assignment may be TRBD1 or TRBD2 (6 bases each). The CDR3 length is 15 residues. Between the trimmed V and J ends, which lost 4 bases and 3 bases, there was a span of 12 bases. CDR1 is SGHAT, CDR2 FQNNGV, per germline. The CDR3 spells CASSSRGADTGELFF. The CDR3 nucleotides are TGTGCCAGCAGCTCTAGGGGGGCGGACACCGGGGAGCTGTTTTTT. The complete variable domain, with remaining parts taken from reference TRBV11-2 and TRBJ2-2, reads EAGVAQSPRYKIIEKRQSVAFWCNPISGHATLYWYQQILGQGPKLLIQFQNNGVVDDSQLPKDRFSAERLKGVDSTLKIQPAKLEDSAVYLCASSSRGADTGELFFGEGSRLTVL.

V and J are TRBV7-9 and TRBJ1-1; 8 bases agree with TRBD1. The germline gives CDR1 SEHNR, CDR2 FQNEAQ (reference sequence). Unmatched junction bases numbered 18, after V lost 6 bases and J lost 0 bases. There are 19 residues in the CDR3. CDR3: CASSHRRQGASWVNTEAFF. CDR3 in DNA: TGTGCCAGCAGTCACCGCCGCCAGGGGGCTTCGTGGGTGAACACTGAAGCTTTCTTT.

Concerning this clonotype: Without the conserved terminal phenylalanine or tryptophan, this CDR3 likely stems from a read error. Because the CDR3's place on the DNA is in doubt, the DNA is left out and the CDR3 is given as listed by TCRdb. The chain uses TRBV29-1 and TRBJ2-6; TRBD1 was called by the table and not checked on the DNA. From its first to its last residue, the CDR3 has 8 amino acids. In germline, CDR1 is SQVTM, CDR2 ANQGSEA. CDR3 residues: CSVAFLGT.

This clonotype turned up a few times. The rearrangement links TRBV20-1 to TRBJ2-2; 9 nucleotides match TRBD2. Per the germline V gene, CDR1 is DFQATT and CDR2 is SNEGSKA (reference sequence). The CDR3 extends over 16 amino acids. With V trimmed by 3 bases and J by 6 bases, 11 bases remained unmatched. Here the CDR3 DNA reads TGCAGTGCTAGCTTGGCTAGCGGGATGGGTTCCGGGGAGCTGTTTTTT. It codes for CSASLASGMGSGELFF.

The sample holds a few counts of this clonotype. The chain is built from TRBV20-1 and TRBJ1-2; TRBD1 matches at 7 bases. The V gene's germline CDR1 is DFQATT and CDR2 SNEGSKA (reference sequence). With V trimmed by 6 bases and J by 2 bases, 18 bases remained unmatched. The CDR3 contains 17 residues. CDR3 sequence (DNA): TGCAGTGCAGAACCGGGACAGCTAAAGTACACCAACTATGGCTACACCTTC. Translated, it gives CSAEPGQLKYTNYGYTF.

The chain combines TRBV10-3 with TRBJ1-5, with unresolved D. This CDR3 has 13 residues. CDR1 ENHRY and CDR2 SYGVKD come from the germline V gene. Trimming removed 6 bases from V and 11 bases from J, with 17 bases in between. The CDR3 sequence: CAIREDGLETQHF. In DNA, the CDR3 is TGTGCCATCAGGGAAGACGGTTTGGAGACCCAGCATTTT.

This clonotype was observed many times. This chain links TRBV10-2 with TRBJ1-2; D is undetermined. Trimming cost V 4 bases and J 5 bases, with 8 bases left between them. CDR1 and CDR2 from the germline V gene are WSHSY and SAAADI. The length of the CDR3 is 12 residues. CDR3: CASSVWRYGYTF. Here the CDR3 DNA reads TGCGCCAGCAGTGTTTGGAGATATGGCTACACCTTC.

The table lists this clonotype with many counts. The V call is TRBV2, the J call TRBJ1-2, with D tentatively TRBD1 (5 bases). Trimming removed 10 bases at V and 5 bases at J, with 26 bases between. Germline assignment: CDR1 SNHLY and CDR2 FYNNEI. The CDR3 consists of 16 residues. The CDR3 protein is CANERRTDQRGYGYTF. For the CDR3, the DNA is TGTGCCAACGAGCGCCGAACGGATCAAAGGGGATATGGCTACACCTTC.

The chain couples TRBV20-1 to TRBJ1-6, with 10 nucleotides matching TRBD1. Germline trimming cut 0 bases from V and 10 bases from J; bases unmatched to any gene: 3. Germline CDR1 and CDR2: DFQATT and SNEGSKA (reference sequence). This CDR3 contains 14 residues. CDR3 sequence reads: CSARDGTGVSPLHF. CDR3 nucleotide sequence: TGCAGTGCTAGAGATGGGACAGGGGTATCACCCCTCCACTTT.

In its sample, this clonotype was seen once. The rearrangement links TRBV29-1 to TRBJ1-2; weak D call: TRBD1 (5 bases). CDR1 and CDR2 from the germline V gene are SQVTM and ANQGSEA. The V and J ends lost 6 bases and 4 bases respectively, with 18 bases between them. This CDR3 contains 14 residues. The CDR3: CSVGDRTKFYGYTF. The CDR3 DNA sequence: TGCAGCGTAGGGGACCGTACCAAATTCTATGGCTACACCTTC.

The sample holds many counts of this clonotype. The J gene is TRBJ1-6, the V gene TRBV19; D gene unclear. With 7 bases removed from V and 9 bases from J, the gap between germline ends came to 10 bases. The CDR3 runs to 12 residues. The germline CDR1 and CDR2 sequences are LNHDA and SQIVND (reference sequence). As DNA, the CDR3 is TGTGCCAGTAAGGAATGGGGTTCACCCCTCCACTTT. Its protein is CASKEWGSPLHF.

In regard to this clonotype: No DNA is shown, since the ends of the CDR3 on it are uncertain; the CDR3 is the one TCRdb lists. The rearrangement links TRBV25-1 to TRBJ1-2; the DNA was not used to check the table's D call, TRBD1. A total of 22 residues make up the CDR3, ends included. Per the germline V gene, CDR1 is MGHDK and CDR2 is SYGVNS. CDR3: CDSSIYLCSVQVNRDRRYGYTF.

The gene calls are TRBV6-5 and TRBJ2-7, with 7 positions matching TRBD1. Germline V gives CDR1 MNHEY, CDR2 SVGAGI. The CDR3 length is 15 residues. The V and J ends lost 2 bases and 6 bases, in that order; junction bases with no gene match: 10. Written as DNA, the CDR3 is TGTGCCAGCAGTTACCCCGGCTCGACAGGGTTCGAGCAGTACTTC. Encoded protein: CASSYPGSTGFEQYF.

This clonotype showed up many times. The J gene is TRBJ1-5, the V gene TRBV7-2, with TRBD1 identical over 7 bases. V shed 6 bases and J 3 bases; nucleotides not matched to a gene: 5. CDR3 length: 14 residues. Germline V lookup: CDR1 SGHTA, CDR2 FQGNSA. CDR3 coding DNA: TGTGCCAGCAGGAGGGACAGCTACAATCAGCCCCAGCATTTT. Translating gives CASRRDSYNQPQHF.

This clonotype showed up many times. Given a much more abundant clone one base away, this may be a read error. V is TRBV9 and J is TRBJ1-1; tentatively, D is TRBD1 (6 bases). Trimming stripped 3 bases from V and 1 base from J, with 7 bases between. CDR1 is SGDLS, CDR2 YYNGEE, per germline. The CDR3 totals 13 residues. CDR3 sequence: CASSEGQNTEAFF. The DNA of the CDR3 is TGTGCCAGCAGCGAGGGACAGAACACTGAAGCTTTCTTT.

This clonotype showed up just a few times. The genes are TRBV7-2 and TRBJ2-3; 8 nucleotides line up with TRBD1. Germline CDR1 is SGHTA and CDR2 is FQGNSA. There are 14 residues in the CDR3. The trim removed 5 bases at V and 1 base at J, leaving 2 bases unmatched. DNA for the CDR3: TGTGCCAGCAGCGCGGACAGGGGCACAGATACGCAGTATTTT. Residues: CASSADRGTDTQYF.

This clonotype was found many times. A junction boundary mismatches the germline segment, possibly from a read error. The chain is built from TRBV10-3 and TRBJ2-7; 7 bases are shared with TRBD1. Germline V gene lookup returns CDR1 ENHRY and CDR2 SYGVKD. This CDR3 has 12 amino acids. CDR3 nucleotides: TGTGCCAGCAGTTACAGGGGCTACGAGCAGTACTTC. It specifies CASSYRGYEQYF.